The source of this T cell receptor (beta chain) is a study of T-cell memory formation after mild COVID-19. TCRdb ran MiXCR on the 5' RACE reads and lists one entry per CDR3 protein. The sample carries over 45,000 distinct CDR3 sequences, 25% to 35% recorded once. CDR3 length equals 14 residues. V was pared by 3 bases and J by 2 bases, with 8 bases between. CDR1 is SGHRS and CDR2 is YFSETQ in the germline V gene. This receptor was obtained from a young man who had mild COVID-19 (a few samples of this study predate the infection). Cell type and time point are not known. Specimen: PBMCs or a T cell subset sorted from them (not recorded which). The V call is TRBV5-1, the J call TRBJ2-2; D remains unclear. The CDR3 is CASSSPTNTGELFF. CDR3 nucleotide sequence: TGCGCCAGCAGCTCCCCCACAAACACCGGGGAGCTGTTTTTT.